One and the same sample provided the 27 T cell receptor beta chains below, sequenced in a study of CD8+ T cells in alopecia areata. Following RNA extraction, reverse transcription yielded cDNA that acted as the sequencing template. The protocol was immunoSEQ multiplex PCR, while the TCRdb copy is restricted to in-frame clones and leaves out a portion. This sample carries roughly 200,000 clones, about 53% of them seen once, and the ten largest clones take approximately 11%. Treatment described: oral pan-JAK inhibitor, 5-10 mg twice daily. This specimen consisted of CD8+ T cells sorted from blood, obtained at week 24, from a patient treated with tofacitinib. These receptors all stem from a human donor with alopecia areata.

This clone has only a few counts. The V call is TRBV4-3, the J call TRBJ2-5, with D unclear. Trimming took 4 bases from V and 5 from J, leaving 11 bases between them. The germline V gene has CDR1 LGHNA and CDR2 YSLEER. The CDR3 consists of 13 residues. The CDR3 DNA reads as TGCGCCAGCAGCCCGGACCAAAGCGAGACCCAGTACTTC. It translates to CASSPDQSETQYF.

This clone was detected a few times. The chain recombines TRBV5-1 with TRBJ2-7, with unresolved D. The germline CDR1 and CDR2 sequences are SGHRS and YFSETQ. The CDR3 length is 14 residues. V was cut by 2 bases and J by 2 bases, with 11 bases left in between. The CDR3 coding sequence is TGCGCCAGCAGCTTCCGACCCGATACCTACGAGCAGTACTTC. Its translation: CASSFRPDTYEQYF.

This clone appeared once. The chain carries TRBV11-2 and TRBJ2-7; D is uncertain. This CDR3 has 11 amino acids. The V end lost 5 bases, the J end lost 6 bases, and 8 bases lay between the germline ends. Germline V CDR1 and CDR2: SGHAT, FQNNGV. The CDR3 DNA follows: TGTGCCAGCAGCCCCGGCTCCGAGCAGTACTTC. Encoded protein: CASSPGSEQYF.

The genes are TRBV6-5 and TRBJ1-6; the D is unclear. CDR1 and CDR2 from the germline V gene are MNHEY and SVGAGI. The CDR3 covers 15 residues. V dropped 2 bases and J dropped 10 bases, with 15 bases sitting between them. The CDR3 spells CASSYTRASGSPLHF. The CDR3 DNA sequence: TGTGCCAGCAGTTACACCCGGGCCTCAGGATCACCCCTCCACTTT.

This clone has only one observation. This sequence joins TRBV2 and TRBJ1-5, with D hard to call. Germline V gene sequence: CDR1 SNHLY, CDR2 FYNNEI. The CDR3 runs to 9 residues. The germline V and J ends were trimmed by 8 bases and 8 bases, with 4 bases remaining between them. The CDR3 coding sequence is TGTGCCAGCGGAAAGCCCCAGCATTTT. Protein product: CASGKPQHF.

V is TRBV7-3 and J is TRBJ2-2; 8 bases fit TRBD1. V was clipped by 8 bases and J by 5 bases; unmatched bases: 7. The CDR3 extends over 14 amino acids. Germline CDR1 SGHTA, CDR2 FQGTGA. CDR3 loop: CASSGGAGTGELFF. DNA for the CDR3: TGTGCCAGCTCAGGGGGCGCGGGTACCGGGGAGCTGTTTTTT.

V gene TRBV9 combines with J gene TRBJ2-1; 7 bases fit TRBD2. There are 16 residues in the CDR3. V dropped 2 bases and J dropped 0; count of bases not matched to a gene: 5. CDR1 and CDR2 (germline): SGDLS, YYNGEE. The CDR3 protein is CASSVPASGSYNEQFF. The CDR3, as DNA: TGTGCCAGCAGCGTGCCCGCTAGCGGCTCCTACAATGAGCAGTTCTTC. Looking up the rest from reference TRBV9 and TRBJ2-1 gives the full variable domain: DSGVTQTPKHLITATGQRVTLRCSPRSGDLSVYWYQQSLDQGLQFLIQYYNGEERAKGNILERFSAQQFPDLHSELNLSSLELGDSALYFCASSVPASGSYNEQFFGPGTRLTVL.

The V and J genes are TRBV19 and TRBJ1-2; a possible D gene is TRBD1 (5 bases). This CDR3 is 15 amino acids long. Germline V gene sequence: CDR1 LNHDA, CDR2 SQIVND (reference sequence). Trimming shortened V by 8 bases and J by 6 bases, and 22 bases separated the two germline ends. CDR3 DNA: TGTGCCAGTCGTGACCCTCGGGACGCTGGGGATGGCTACACCTTC. Translating gives CASRDPRDAGDGYTF.

The chain uses TRBV5-1 and TRBJ2-1; TRBD1 agrees at 8 bases. Germline V gene sequence: CDR1 SGHRS, CDR2 YFSETQ. The CDR3 totals 15 residues. V was pared by 3 bases and J by 8 bases, with 10 bases of the junction left unmatched. Here the CDR3 reads CASSSEGTGGDEQFF. DNA of the CDR3: TGCGCCAGCAGCTCCGAAGGGACAGGTGGGGATGAGCAGTTCTTC.

In DNA form, the CDR3 reads TGTGCCAGCAGCTCGGTAGGGGATCGAAAAGAGACCCAGTACTTC. Protein: CASSSVGDRKETQYF. The J gene is TRBJ2-5, the V gene TRBV11-2; weak D call: TRBD1 (5 bases). This CDR3 is 15 amino acids long. CDR1 is SGHAT, CDR2 FQNNGV, per germline. Trimming removed 4 bases from V and 3 bases from J, with 15 bases in between. Drawing the rest from reference TRBV11-2 and TRBJ2-5, the complete variable domain is EAGVAQSPRYKIIEKRQSVAFWCNPISGHATLYWYQQILGQGPKLLIQFQNNGVVDDSQLPKDRFSAERLKGVDSTLKIQPAKLEDSAVYLCASSSVGDRKETQYFGPGTRLLVL.

The chain recombines TRBV9 with TRBJ1-2; D is possibly TRBD1 (5 bases). The germline CDR1 and CDR2 sequences are SGDLS and YYNGEE. V dropped 0 bases and J dropped 6 bases, with 18 bases sitting between them. The CDR3 loop spans 16 amino acids. CDR3 region: CASSVDGQGAPHGYTF. The CDR3 DNA is TGTGCCAGCAGCGTAGACGGTCAGGGCGCCCCTCATGGCTACACCTTC.

This clone occurred once. V gene TRBV25-1 combines with J gene TRBJ1-2; D is ambiguous. From germline, CDR1 is MGHDK and CDR2 SYGVNS. The CDR3 sequence is 11 residues long. V shed 10 bases and J shed 3 bases, with 9 bases lying between them. CDR3: CATKGYYGYTF. CDR3 DNA sequence: TGTGCCACCAAAGGGTACTATGGCTACACCTTC.

V and J are TRBV30 and TRBJ2-1; D is possibly TRBD2 (6 bases). The CDR3 covers 12 residues. Trimming cost V 4 bases and J 9 bases, with 13 bases left between them. Germline CDR1 and CDR2: GTSNPN and SVGIG (reference sequence). CDR3 amino acids: CAWTDGTFEQFF. The CDR3 nucleotides read TGTGCCTGGACGGATGGGACTTTTGAGCAGTTCTTC.

The rearrangement links TRBV21-1 to TRBJ2-2. TRBV21-1 is marked as a pseudogene. This CDR3 region has 15 residues. The CDR3, as DNA: TGTGCCAGCAGCCGTGCGACCCGTTTCACCGGGGAGCTGTTTTTT. Translation gives CASSRATRFTGELFF.

This clone turned up a few times. The chain uses TRBV25-1 and TRBJ2-5; D may be TRBD1 (6 bases). This CDR3 is built from 13 residues. The V end was cut by 5 bases, the J end by 3 bases, with 10 bases between. The germline CDR1 and CDR2 sequences are MGHDK and SYGVNS. The CDR3 here is CASSIPGEETQYF. For the CDR3, the DNA is TGTGCCAGCAGTATACCAGGGGAAGAGACCCAGTACTTC.

This chain links TRBV6-1 with TRBJ2-1; weak D call: TRBD2 (6 bases). There are 15 residues in the CDR3. V dropped 2 bases and J dropped 9 bases, with 17 bases sitting between them. CDR1 and CDR2 (germline): MNHNS, SASEGT. As DNA, the CDR3 is TGTGCCAGCAGTGAATCAGTCTCGGGCGGGGTTGAGCAGTTCTTC. Amino acid sequence: CASSESVSGGVEQFF.

V is TRBV2 and J is TRBJ2-3; either TRBD1 or TRBD2 may supply D (6 bases each). Germline assignment: CDR1 SNHLY and CDR2 FYNNEI. V dropped 6 bases and J dropped 4 bases, with 17 bases sitting between them. The CDR3 consists of 15 residues. The CDR3 nucleotides read TGTGCCAGCAGAGGGGGGCCTGGGGGATCAGATACGCAGTATTTT. Amino acids: CASRGGPGGSDTQYF.

This clone was observed a few times. This chain joins TRBV18 and TRBJ2-7; tentative D call: TRBD1 (6 bases). Trimming took off 2 bases at V and 4 bases at J, with 6 bases between the two ends. The germline gives CDR1 KGHSH, CDR2 LQKENI. This CDR3 spans 12 amino acids. The CDR3 reads CASSPDRYEQYF. For the CDR3, the DNA is TGTGCCAGCTCACCAGACAGGTACGAGCAGTACTTC.

The chain carries TRBV29-1 and TRBJ1-2, with a weak D call TRBD1 (5 bases). The germline V gene has CDR1 SQVTM and CDR2 ANQGSEA. The V gene lost 5 bases and the J gene lost 5 bases, with 9 bases spanning the gap. This CDR3 region has 11 residues. CDR3 nucleotides: TGCAGCGTTTGGCAGGGATATGGCTACACCTTC. It translates to CSVWQGYGYTF.

This clone was counted only a few times. J is TRBJ1-1 and V is TRBV4-3; D is uncertain. The CDR3 is made up of 14 amino acids. V lost 4 bases to trimming and J lost 1 base, with 10 bases between them. From germline, CDR1 is LGHNA and CDR2 YSLEER. The CDR3 sequence: CASSRGGSNTEAFF. For the CDR3, the DNA is TGCGCCAGCAGCCGGGGAGGGTCGAACACTGAAGCTTTCTTT.

The chain combines TRBV6-5 with TRBJ2-7; D possibly corresponds to TRBD1 (5 bases). Germline CDR1 reads MNHEY; CDR2 reads SVGAGI. V lost 4 bases and J 4 bases, leaving 11 bases between the germline ends. The CDR3 is 13 residues long. This CDR3 reads CASSLHQGYEQYF. The CDR3 region has the DNA TGTGCCAGCAGTTTACACCAGGGTTACGAGCAGTACTTC.

The genes are TRBV4-3 and TRBJ1-2, with 9 nucleotides matching TRBD1. Germline CDR1 and CDR2: LGHNA and YSLEER. The CDR3 is 16 residues long. With V trimmed by 0 bases and J by 7 bases, 9 bases remained unmatched. CDR3 sequence reads: CASSQDSGQGLGGYTF. CDR3 nucleotide sequence: TGCGCCAGCAGCCAAGATAGCGGACAGGGGCTTGGTGGCTACACCTTC.

This clone showed up just a few times. The J gene is TRBJ2-2, the V gene TRBV30; 10 nucleotides align to TRBD1. V was clipped by 2 bases and J by 4 bases; unmatched bases: 4. The CDR3 is 15 residues long. Germline CDR1 is GTSNPN and CDR2 is SVGIG (reference sequence). The CDR3 nucleotides read TGTGCCTGGAGTACCGGGACAGGGGTCACCGGGGAGCTGTTTTTT. Residues: CAWSTGTGVTGELFF.

J is TRBJ2-1 and V is TRBV5-1, with no clear D. From germline, CDR1 is SGHRS and CDR2 YFSETQ. CDR3 size: 11 residues. Trimming cost V 4 bases and J 8 bases, with 7 bases left between them. The CDR3 sequence: CASSPGYEQFF. The CDR3 DNA follows: TGCGCCAGCAGCCCCGGGTATGAGCAGTTCTTC.

The chain uses TRBV29-1 and TRBJ2-3; possibly TRBD1 or TRBD2 for D (5 bases each). Germline V gives CDR1 SQVTM, CDR2 ANQGSEA. With 7 bases removed from V and 4 bases from J, the gap between germline ends came to 15 bases. The CDR3 is made up of 13 amino acids. The CDR3 DNA is TGCAGCGCGGGAACTGGCAGGGCAGATACGCAGTATTTT. Encoded protein: CSAGTGRADTQYF.

V is TRBV15 and J is TRBJ2-7, with D possibly matching TRBD2 (6 bases). Per germline, CDR1 LNHNV and CDR2 YYDKDF (reference sequence). V lost 0 bases to trimming and J lost 5 bases, with 14 bases between them. The length of the CDR3 is 15 residues. CDR3 region: CATSRDRGASNEQYF. The CDR3 nucleotides read TGTGCCACCAGCAGAGATCGCGGGGCAAGCAACGAGCAGTACTTC.

This clone was found once. This chain uses TRBV10-3 with TRBJ1-5; D is ambiguous. Germline CDR1 ENHRY, CDR2 SYGVKD. This CDR3 has 14 amino acids. Trimming left V 2 bases short and J 5 bases short, with 10 bases between. For the CDR3, the DNA is TGTGCCATCAGTGAGGGCATCCTCGATCAGCCCCAGCATTTT. It encodes CAISEGILDQPQHF.